The clone carrying this T cell receptor (beta chain) was found a few times. This sample is part of a study of control samples from healthy donors and cancer patients. Produced via immunoSEQ multiplex PCR; TCRdb's table is partial and in-frame only. The table lists some 90,000 clones, about 89% of them singletons, with roughly 7.6% in the top ten. This CDR3 region has 14 residues. Trimming pared 7 bases from V and 4 bases from J, leaving 13 bases between. Germline V gene sequence: CDR1 SNHLY, CDR2 FYNNEI. The TCR comes from a woman aged 55-70 years in good health. Material: blood. V usage is TRBV2 and J usage is TRBJ1-4; unclear D gene. The CDR3 spells CASTGAQNNEKLFF. In nucleotides, the CDR3 is TGTGCCAGCACCGGTGCACAGAATAATGAAAAACTGTTTTTT.